This T cell receptor (beta chain) was recorded in a study of post-analysis software for immune sequencing data. Germline V gene data show CDR1 as SGHRS and CDR2 as YFSETQ. Trimming at V came to 4 bases and at J to 8 bases, leaving 11 bases not matched to a gene. The CDR3 is 15 residues long. The table lists this clonotype with many counts. The target antigen is unknown. Unique molecular identifiers featured in each of the TCR beta cDNA libraries. Between roughly 1 and 11 million T cells gave rise to approximately 520,000 cDNA molecules. TCRdb reanalysed the PCR reads using MiXCR and keeps one entry per CDR3 protein. Among a few hundred thousand distinct CDR3 sequences listed, 30% to 45% were seen once. General study findings and limits: Significantly decreased normalized Chao1 diversity was recorded for multiple sclerosis patients relative to controls. By F measure, strong co-clustering occurred among samples prepared in the same batch. Patients used several TRBV segments, including TRBV5-6, TRBV5-1 and TRBV20-1, more often than controls.

The sample taken for sequencing was blood. This TCR was sampled from a girl between 10 and 17 years old with multiple sclerosis. This chain uses TRBV5-1 with TRBJ2-1; 8 nucleotides align to TRBD1. CDR3 bases: TGCGCCAGCAGCCTCCGGACAGGGCTTTGGGATGAGCAGTTCTTC. This encodes CASSLRTGLWDEQFF. The whole variable domain, remainder taken from reference TRBV5-1 and TRBJ2-1, is KAGVTQTPRYLIKTRGQQVTLSCSPISGHRSVSWYQQTPGQGLQFLFEYFSETQRNKGNFPGRFSGRQFSNSRSEMNVSTLELGDSALYLCASSLRTGLWDEQFFGPGTRLTVL.